What follows are 24 T cell receptor beta chains derived from one specimen sequenced in a study of cytotoxic CD8 clonotypes in ibrutinib-treated CLL. Repertoires were generated with immunoSEQ multiplex PCR, while TCRdb's copy carries only in-frame clones and drops some. The top ten hold around 7.6% of the sample, which has around 140,000 clones, 75% to 85% seen once. Material: PBMCs, obtained after 36 months of ibrutinib treatment. The receptors derive from a human donor with chronic lymphocytic leukemia.

The chain is built from TRBV7-2 and TRBJ2-1, with 11 bases aligning to TRBD2. Trimming at V came to 1 base and at J to 7 bases, leaving 6 bases not matched to a gene. The germline V gene encodes CDR1 SGHTA and CDR2 FQGNSA. The CDR3 is 16 amino acids. CDR3 in amino acids: CASSLVLAGGINEQFF. As DNA, the CDR3 is TGTGCCAGCAGCTTAGTCTTAGCGGGAGGGATAAATGAGCAGTTCTTC.

Concerning this clone: Other DNA sequences in this sample translate to the same CDR3. The chain uses TRBV5-6 and TRBJ1-1, with D hard to call. The CDR3 spans 11 residues. V was clipped by 2 bases and J by 5 bases, with 4 bases between them. Per the germline V gene, CDR1 is SGHDT and CDR2 is YYEEEE. The CDR3 DNA sequence: TGTGCCAGCAGCTTTGGGACTGAAGCTTTCTTT. As protein: CASSFGTEAFF.

This clone was recorded once. The chain couples TRBV18 to TRBJ2-5; 9 bases match TRBD2. V gave up 4 bases and J gave up 5 bases; unmatched junction bases: 8. This CDR3 comprises 15 residues. From germline, CDR1 is KGHSH and CDR2 LQKENI. The CDR3 loop reads CASSLLAGYEETQYF. The CDR3 DNA follows: TGTGCCAGCTCACTACTAGCGGGTTACGAGGAGACCCAGTACTTC.

J is TRBJ2-2 and V is TRBV18; TRBD2 is a possible D gene (6 bases). Germline-derived CDR1 and CDR2 are KGHSH and LQKENI. CDR3 length: 13 amino acids. V lost 8 bases to trimming and J lost 6 bases, with 13 bases between them. CDR3 in amino acids: CASRLGPAGELFF. In DNA, the CDR3 is TGTGCCAGCCGACTAGGGCCGGCCGGGGAGCTGTTTTTT.

The chain links TRBV5-1 to TRBJ2-1, with 10 bases that match TRBD1. The CDR3 covers 14 residues. V lost 6 bases to trimming and J lost 12 bases; unmatched junction nucleotides: 12. Germline V gene data show CDR1 as SGHRS and CDR2 as YFSETQ. The CDR3 sequence: CASTIGTGDNGQFF. The CDR3 nucleotides are TGCGCCAGCACTATAGGGACAGGGGATAACGGGCAGTTCTTC.

The V call is TRBV30, the J call TRBJ1-5; weak D call: TRBD1 (5 bases). Trimming removed 1 base from V and 7 bases from J, with 14 bases in between. This CDR3 region has 14 residues. Per germline, CDR1 GTSNPN and CDR2 SVGIG (reference sequence). CDR3 protein: CAWSETASSQPQHF. Here the CDR3 DNA reads TGTGCCTGGAGTGAGACAGCCTCTTCACAGCCCCAGCATTTT.

The chain carries TRBV4-1 and TRBJ2-3; possible D gene TRBD2, 5 bases. The length of the CDR3 is 14 residues. Trimming removed 4 bases from V and 2 bases from J, with 10 bases in between. CDR1 is MGHRA and CDR2 is YSYEKL in the germline V gene. As DNA, the CDR3 is TGCGCCAGCAGCCGAGGGTGGGCCACAGATACGCAGTATTTT. Protein sequence: CASSRGWATDTQYF.

The chain couples TRBV19 to TRBJ1-6; D remains ambiguous. Trimming removed 3 bases at V and 7 bases at J, with 10 bases between. The CDR3 consists of 14 residues. Germline loops: CDR1 LNHDA, CDR2 SQIVND (reference sequence). The CDR3 protein is CASSIAQANSPLHF. The CDR3 DNA follows: TGTGCCAGTAGTATTGCTCAGGCGAATTCACCCCTCCACTTT.

The chain combines TRBV30 with TRBJ2-5; tentative D call: TRBD1 (5 bases). V lost 2 bases and J 5 bases, leaving 12 bases between the germline ends. The CDR3 length is 13 residues. Germline lookup yields CDR1 GTSNPN and CDR2 SVGIG (reference sequence). Here the CDR3 reads CAWSFRVRETQYF. The CDR3, as DNA: TGTGCCTGGAGTTTCAGGGTACGGGAGACCCAGTACTTC.

The DNA of the CDR3 is TGTGCCAGCAGTTTTGGTCCACTGAACACTGAAGCTTTCTTT. This encodes CASSFGPLNTEAFF. The chain recombines TRBV28 with TRBJ1-1; the D is unclear. The CDR3 is 14 amino acids. Germline V gene lookup returns CDR1 MDHEN and CDR2 SYDVKM. Deletions cut 3 bases from V and 0 bases from J, with 8 bases between. The variable domain in full, with the rest retrieved from reference TRBV28 and TRBJ1-1, is DVKVTQSSRYLVKRTGEKVFLECVQDMDHENMFWYRQDPGLGLRLIYFSYDVKMKEKGDIPEGYSVSREKKERFSLILESASTNQTSMYLCASSFGPLNTEAFFGQGTRLTVV.

This chain joins TRBV5-1 and TRBJ2-5; tentatively, D is TRBD2 (5 bases). Germline-derived CDR1 and CDR2 are SGHRS and YFSETQ. The CDR3 has 11 amino acids. Deletions cut 7 bases from V and 1 base from J, with 5 bases between. This CDR3 is CASGLQETQYF. The CDR3 DNA reads as TGCGCCAGCGGACTCCAAGAGACCCAGTACTTC.

In DNA form, the CDR3 reads TGCAGCGTTGAACCCTTGGGGGGGGTCTTCGAACAGACCCAGTACTTC. Protein sequence: CSVEPLGGVFEQTQYF. The rearrangement uses TRBV29-1 and TRBJ2-5; 7 nucleotides agree with TRBD2. Germline-derived CDR1 and CDR2 are SQVTM and ANQGSEA. Losses at the gene ends were 2 bases for V and 6 bases for J; bases not matched to a gene: 15. The CDR3 length is 16 residues.

The chain combines TRBV4-2 with TRBJ1-5; TRBD1 matches 8 bases. The germline gives CDR1 LGHNA, CDR2 YNFKEQ. V shed 4 bases and J 4 bases; nucleotides not matched to a gene: 3. This CDR3 is built from 14 residues. The CDR3 region has the DNA TGTGCCAGCAGCCGAGGACAGGGTAATCAGCCCCAGCATTTT. It yields the protein CASSRGQGNQPQHF.

CDR3 sequence (DNA): TGTGCCAGTAGTAGATCCCGGAGTACGCAGTATTTT. The encoded protein is CASSRSRSTQYF. V gene TRBV19 combines with J gene TRBJ2-3; D is unclear. The germline V gene encodes CDR1 LNHDA and CDR2 SQIVND (reference sequence). The CDR3 is 12 amino acids. V shed 4 bases and J shed 8 bases, with 10 bases lying between them.

This clone was seen a single time. At one boundary the junction diverges from the germline segment, which might be a read error. The gene calls are TRBV10-2 and TRBJ2-1; D tentatively fits TRBD1 or TRBD2 (5 bases each). The CDR3 runs 15 residues. Germline CDR1 is WSHSY and CDR2 is SAAADI. The CDR3 nucleotides read TGCGCCAGCATTGAGGGGCTCTTCTCCTACAATGAGCAGTTCTTC. Its protein is CASIEGLFSYNEQFF.

The chain recombines TRBV7-9 with TRBJ2-7; D remains unclear. The CDR3 totals 12 residues. Germline V lookup: CDR1 SEHNR, CDR2 FQNEAQ (reference sequence). Trimming removed 5 bases at V and 4 bases at J, with 9 bases between. The CDR3 loop reads CASSPLSYEQYF. The CDR3 DNA reads as TGTGCCAGCAGCCCTTTGTCTTACGAGCAGTACTTC.

This chain uses TRBV5-4 with TRBJ2-2; D remains ambiguous. The V gene's germline CDR1 is SGHNT and CDR2 YYREEE (reference sequence). CDR3 length: 13 residues. Trimming shortened V by 1 base and J by 6 bases, and 7 bases separated the two germline ends. The CDR3 reads CASSLLGAGELFF. CDR3 sequence (DNA): TGTGCCAGCAGCTTGCTAGGAGCCGGGGAGCTGTTTTTT.

The V and J genes are TRBV7-7 and TRBJ2-2; 11 bases are a match to TRBD2. CDR1 is SSHAT and CDR2 is FNYEAQ in the germline V gene (reference sequence). The V and J ends lost 5 bases and 4 bases, in that order; junction bases with no gene match: 3. The CDR3 contains 15 residues. This chain's CDR3 is CASSTGLAGTGELFF. The CDR3 DNA is TGTGCCAGCAGCACCGGACTAGCGGGCACCGGGGAGCTGTTTTTT. The whole variable domain, filled in from reference TRBV7-7 and TRBJ2-2, reads GAGVSQSPRYKVTKRGQDVTLRCDPISSHATLYWYQQALGQGPEFLTYFNYEAQPDKSGLPSDRFSAERPEGSISTLTIQRTEQRDSAMYRCASSTGLAGTGELFFGEGSRLTVL.

V is TRBV12-5 and J is TRBJ1-2; a weak D match, TRBD1 (6 bases). This CDR3 contains 14 residues. The germline V gene encodes CDR1 LGHNT and CDR2 FRNRAP. V was shortened by 0 bases and J by 6 bases, with 11 bases between the two germline ends. CDR3 in DNA: TGTGCTAGTGGTTTGGTACAGTACAGGGATGGCTACACCTTC. Protein sequence: CASGLVQYRDGYTF. The whole variable domain, filled in from reference TRBV12-5 and TRBJ1-2, reads DARVTQTPRHKVTEMGQEVTMRCQPILGHNTVFWYRQTMMQGLELLAYFRNRAPLDDSGMPKDRFSAEMPDATLATLKIQPSEPRDSAVYFCASGLVQYRDGYTFGSGTRLTVV.

The chain combines TRBV7-9 with TRBJ1-3; the D is unclear. Germline V gene lookup returns CDR1 SEHNR and CDR2 FQNEAQ (reference sequence). V lost 7 bases and J 3 bases, leaving 10 bases between the germline ends. The CDR3 totals 13 residues. The chain's CDR3 is CASIPPGGNTIYF. The CDR3 coding sequence is TGTGCCAGCATCCCCCCGGGTGGAAACACCATATATTTT. The variable domain in full, with the rest retrieved from reference TRBV7-9 and TRBJ1-3, is DTGVSQNPRHKITKRGQNVTFRCDPISEHNRLYWYRQTLGQGPEFLTYFQNEAQLEKSRLLSDRFSAERPKGSFSTLEIQRTEQGDSAMYLCASIPPGGNTIYFGEGSWLTVV.

The chain employs TRBV10-2 and TRBJ2-5; 7 bases agree with TRBD2. The V gene's germline CDR1 is WSHSY and CDR2 SAAADI. V lost 3 bases and J lost 5; bases outside the gene matches: 3. The CDR3 extends over 13 amino acids. CDR3 loop: CASSEAGRETQYF. DNA for the CDR3: TGCGCCAGCAGTGAAGCGGGGCGGGAGACCCAGTACTTC.

The chain carries TRBV27 and TRBJ2-7; D is undetermined. This CDR3 is built from 14 residues. Germline V gives CDR1 MNHEY, CDR2 SMNVEV (reference sequence). V was cut by 5 bases and J by 1 base, with 12 bases left in between. The CDR3 sequence: CASSHYRNSYEQYF. CDR3 DNA: TGTGCCAGCAGTCACTACCGAAATTCCTACGAGCAGTACTTC.

The chain joins TRBV2 to TRBJ2-3; D is possibly TRBD2 (5 bases). The CDR3 extends over 15 amino acids. The germline gives CDR1 SNHLY, CDR2 FYNNEI. The V and J ends lost 7 bases and 4 bases respectively, with 18 bases between them. The CDR3 sequence is CASMDRRREADTQYF. The CDR3 DNA sequence: TGTGCCAGCATGGATAGGAGGCGAGAGGCAGATACGCAGTATTTT.

The chain links TRBV9 to TRBJ2-1, with 12 bases identical to TRBD2. Germline CDR1 and CDR2: SGDLS and YYNGEE. The CDR3 sequence is 16 residues long. Trimming at V came to 0 bases and at J to 7 bases, leaving 5 bases not matched to a gene. The CDR3 protein is CASSVVLAGGLNEQFF. The CDR3 bases are TGTGCCAGCAGCGTAGTTCTAGCGGGAGGGTTGAATGAGCAGTTCTTC.